These 25 T cell receptor beta chains share one sample of origin, sequenced in a study of shared clonotypes between healthy human individuals. Here immunoSEQ multiplex PCR was the method, and the copy in TCRdb shows in-frame clones only, minus some. The sample lists about 960,000 clones; roughly 72% were seen once. The sequenced material came from memory CD4+ T cells sorted from blood. Subset reported: CD45RA-negative fraction. These receptors were taken from a man aged 18 to 35 in good health.

The chain carries TRBV27 and TRBJ2-7; 7 bases agree with TRBD1. The germline V gene has CDR1 MNHEY and CDR2 SMNVEV (reference sequence). The CDR3 sequence is 15 residues long. J gave up 3 bases and V 8 bases, and 13 bases lay outside the gene matches. The CDR3 region has the DNA TGTGCCAGCGAGGGGAAACGACAGGGACACTACGAGCAGTACTTC. It yields the protein CASEGKRQGHYEQYF.

This clone occurred a few times. The sample has other DNA sequences that encode this CDR3 too. V usage is TRBV6-5 and J usage is TRBJ1-1, with D hard to call. V dropped 6 bases and J dropped 0 bases, with 8 bases sitting between them. Germline CDR1 and CDR2: MNHEY and SVGAGI. The CDR3 covers 13 residues. For the CDR3, the DNA is TGTGCCAGCAGGTGGACGGTGAACACTGAAGCTTTCTTT. It translates to CASRWTVNTEAFF.

This clone was recorded at least ten times. The chain has TRBV10-3 and TRBJ2-3; 11 bases match TRBD2. The trim removed 6 bases at V and 4 bases at J, leaving 9 bases unmatched. The CDR3 length is 16 residues. Germline V gene sequence: CDR1 ENHRY, CDR2 SYGVKD. The CDR3 region is CAIRSGSGGAADTQYF. The CDR3, as DNA: TGTGCCATCAGGAGCGGTAGCGGGGGGGCAGCAGATACGCAGTATTTT.

Comments on this clone: This same CDR3 is encoded by further DNA sequences in the sample. The chain couples TRBV20-1 to TRBJ1-2, with D possibly being TRBD1 (5 bases). The CDR3 is made up of 11 amino acids. Germline V CDR1 and CDR2: DFQATT, SNEGSKA (reference sequence). Trimming removed 6 bases at V and 5 bases at J, with 10 bases between. In nucleotides, the CDR3 is TGCAGTGCCCGAGGGGTATATGGCTACACCTTC. It yields the protein CSARGVYGYTF.

As to this clone: An end of the junction does not agree with germline; a read error may underlie this. The chain combines TRBV18 with TRBJ2-2, with D possibly being TRBD1 (6 bases). Germline-derived CDR1 and CDR2 are KGHSH and LQKENI. This CDR3 has 14 residues. The CDR3 reads CASSPLGQTGELFF. CDR3 nucleotide sequence: TGTGCCAGCTCCCCACTCGGACAGACCGGGGAGCTGTTTTTT.

The CDR3 DNA is TGCGCCAGCAGCCATGGCTGGGGAGGAAAACTGTTTTTT. As protein: CASSHGWGGKLFF. This chain joins TRBV4-1 and TRBJ1-4; D is ambiguous. CDR3 length: 13 residues. With 3 bases removed from V and 10 bases from J, the gap between germline ends came to 12 bases. CDR1 is MGHRA and CDR2 is YSYEKL in the germline V gene.

The chain combines TRBV5-1 with TRBJ2-2; the match to TRBD2 covers 9 bases. V was clipped by 4 bases and J by 5 bases; unmatched bases: 9. CDR1 and CDR2 (germline): SGHRS, YFSETQ. This CDR3 has 16 amino acids. The CDR3 nucleotides read TGCGCCAGCAGCCCAATAGCGGGAGACCCTACCGGGGAGCTGTTTTTT. Amino acids: CASSPIAGDPTGELFF.

This chain links TRBV18 with TRBJ1-5, with unresolved D. Trimming removed 3 bases at V and 0 bases at J, with 9 bases between. The CDR3 extends over 15 amino acids. CDR1 KGHSH and CDR2 LQKENI come from the germline V gene. The CDR3 is CASSPSPYSNQPQHF. CDR3 DNA sequence: TGTGCCAGCTCACCTTCTCCTTATAGCAATCAGCCCCAGCATTTT.

The chain carries TRBV6-5 and TRBJ2-7, with a weak D call TRBD1 (6 bases). The V end was cut by 11 bases, the J end by 5 bases, with 19 bases between. Germline CDR1 is MNHEY and CDR2 is SVGAGI. The CDR3 has 13 amino acids. CDR3 bases: TGTGCCGTCGGTCGCGGCAGGGGAGACGAGCAGTACTTC. It encodes CAVGRGRGDEQYF.

A word on this clone: Additional DNA sequences in this sample encode the identical CDR3. This chain uses TRBV5-6 with TRBJ1-1; D might be TRBD1 (5 bases). The CDR3 length is 12 residues. V lost 3 bases and J lost 3, with 6 bases in between. Looked up from germline, CDR1 is SGHDT and CDR2 is YYEEEE. The CDR3 protein is CASSWGYTEAFF. In DNA, the CDR3 is TGTGCCAGCAGCTGGGGGTACACTGAAGCTTTCTTT. Supplemented by reference TRBV5-6 and TRBJ1-1, the full variable domain reads DAGVTQSPTHLIKTRGQQVTLRCSPKSGHDTVSWYQQALGQGPQFIFQYYEEEERQRGNFPDRFSGHQFPNYSSELNVNALLLGDSALYLCASSWGYTEAFFGQGTRLTVV.

The chain links TRBV7-6 to TRBJ2-5; the D is unclear. Trimming stripped 6 bases from V and 0 bases from J, with 11 bases between. The CDR3 has 14 residues. Germline CDR1 reads SGHVS; CDR2 reads FNYEAQ. The chain's CDR3 is CASSFDRYQETQYF. CDR3 bases: TGTGCCAGCAGTTTCGACCGGTACCAAGAGACCCAGTACTTC.

This clone was seen ten or more times. V is TRBV28 and J is TRBJ2-1; 8 bases are shared with TRBD1. The trim removed 7 bases at V and 9 bases at J, leaving 5 bases unmatched. The V gene's germline CDR1 is MDHEN and CDR2 SYDVKM. There are 12 residues in the CDR3. The DNA for the CDR3 is TGTGCCAGCATCCGACAGGGGTTTGAGCAGTTCTTC. Translated, it gives CASIRQGFEQFF.

A single count supports this clone. J is TRBJ1-2 and V is TRBV18, with TRBD1 matching over 7 bases. The trim removed 1 base at V and 1 base at J, leaving 3 bases unmatched. The V gene's germline CDR1 is KGHSH and CDR2 LQKENI. The CDR3 covers 15 residues. The CDR3 nucleotides are TGTGCCAGCTCACCACAGGGACAGTTTAACTATGGCTACACCTTC. Translation: CASSPQGQFNYGYTF.

This chain joins TRBV7-8 and TRBJ2-7, with TRBD2 matching over 8 bases. The CDR3 consists of 12 residues. The germline CDR1 and CDR2 sequences are SGHVS and FQNEAQ. V was pared by 5 bases and J by 6 bases, with 3 bases of the junction left unmatched. CDR3 in DNA: TGTGCCAGCAGCACTACTAGCGGCGAGCAGTACTTC. It specifies CASSTTSGEQYF.

This chain links TRBV15 with TRBJ2-1; D gene ambiguous. The CDR3 covers 15 residues. CDR1 and CDR2 from the germline V gene are LNHNV and YYDKDF (reference sequence). The ends were cut back, 5 bases at V and 3 bases at J, with 14 bases in the middle. CDR3 amino acids: CATSGTNKGYNEQFF. CDR3 DNA: TGTGCCACCAGCGGAACGAATAAGGGCTACAATGAGCAGTTCTTC.

In the case of this clone: The same CDR3 also results from other DNA sequences found in this sample. The rearrangement uses TRBV30 and TRBJ1-1, with TRBD1 as a possible D gene (5 bases). Germline CDR1 reads GTSNPN; CDR2 reads SVGIG (reference sequence). CDR3 length: 13 amino acids. The V gene lost 2 bases and the J gene lost 5 bases, with 12 bases spanning the gap. CDR3 DNA: TGTGCCTGGAGTCGAGGGGCCGGGACTGAAGCTTTCTTT. It encodes CAWSRGAGTEAFF.

Written as DNA, the CDR3 is TGTGCCAGCAGCTGGACAGGGCGGGGCTATGGCTACACCTTC. Translated: CASSWTGRGYGYTF. V usage is TRBV14 and J usage is TRBJ1-2; 8 bases are shared with TRBD1. The J segment lost 4 bases and the V segment lost 5 bases, leaving 6 bases of the junction unmatched. This CDR3 region has 14 residues. Germline V gene lookup returns CDR1 SGHDN and CDR2 FVKESK.

The chain uses TRBV7-3 and TRBJ2-1, with a tentative D call TRBD1 (6 bases). V was trimmed by 5 bases and J by 7 bases, leaving 15 bases between them. Per the germline V gene, CDR1 is SGHTA and CDR2 is FQGTGA. This CDR3 has 14 residues. The CDR3 nucleotides read TGTGCCAGCAGCACTCGGACAGAAGGAAATGAGCAGTTCTTC. Its translation: CASSTRTEGNEQFF.

Points on this clone: The same CDR3 arises from other DNA sequences in this sample as well. The chain recombines TRBV11-3 with TRBJ1-1; no definite D call. V was shortened by 5 bases and J by 2 bases, with 9 bases between the two germline ends. Germline values: CDR1 SGHNT, CDR2 YENEEA. CDR3 length equals 13 residues. CDR3 loop: CASSLQVNTEAFF. DNA for the CDR3: TGTGCCAGCAGCCTCCAAGTCAACACTGAAGCTTTCTTT.

This clone was recorded a few times. The V and J genes are TRBV4-1 and TRBJ1-1, with D perhaps matching TRBD1 (6 bases). Germline V gives CDR1 MGHRA, CDR2 YSYEKL. The ends were cut back, 0 bases at V and 7 bases at J, with 21 bases in the middle. The CDR3 extends over 17 amino acids. CDR3 nucleotide sequence: TGCGCCAGCAGCCAAGATTCCCCCGGGACAAACTTTTATGAAGCTTTCTTT. Translation: CASSQDSPGTNFYEAFF.

The rearrangement links TRBV6-5 to TRBJ1-2, with D hard to call. The CDR3 extends over 13 amino acids. Between the trimmed V and J ends, which lost 4 bases and 6 bases, there was a span of 12 bases. Germline CDR1 reads MNHEY; CDR2 reads SVGAGI. The CDR3 nucleotides are TGTGCCAGCAGTTCCGGAGGGTGGGATGGCTACACCTTC. This translates into CASSSGGWDGYTF.

The J gene is TRBJ2-2, the V gene TRBV9, with D possibly being TRBD1 or TRBD2 (5 bases each). The V end was cut by 3 bases, the J end by 7 bases, with 13 bases between. Germline lookup yields CDR1 SGDLS and CDR2 YYNGEE. The CDR3 is 14 residues long. The CDR3 bases are TGTGCCAGCAGCGCCGGGACGGATTACGGGGAGCTGTTTTTT. Its translation: CASSAGTDYGELFF. Variable domain in full (rest from reference TRBV9 and TRBJ2-2): DSGVTQTPKHLITATGQRVTLRCSPRSGDLSVYWYQQSLDQGLQFLIQYYNGEERAKGNILERFSAQQFPDLHSELNLSSLELGDSALYFCASSAGTDYGELFFGEGSRLTVL.

On this clone itself: This specimen includes other DNA sequences encoding the same CDR3. The CDR3 region is CASSLGGTDTQYF. The DNA of the CDR3 is TGCGCCAGCAGCTTGGGGGGAACAGATACGCAGTATTTT. The chain links TRBV5-1 to TRBJ2-3; D remains unclear. The CDR3 spans 13 residues. The V gene lost 0 bases and the J gene lost 3 bases, with 5 bases spanning the gap. Germline lookup yields CDR1 SGHRS and CDR2 YFSETQ. Combining the CDR3 with reference TRBV5-1 and TRBJ2-3 gives the whole variable domain KAGVTQTPRYLIKTRGQQVTLSCSPISGHRSVSWYQQTPGQGLQFLFEYFSETQRNKGNFPGRFSGRQFSNSRSEMNVSTLELGDSALYLCASSLGGTDTQYFGPGTRLTVL.

The chain carries TRBV27 and TRBJ2-4; 8 bases agree with TRBD2. Germline trimming cut 4 bases from V and 0 bases from J; bases unmatched to any gene: 23. This CDR3 contains 22 residues. Germline V CDR1 and CDR2: MNHEY, SMNVEV (reference sequence). CDR3 residues: CASSSFNFQGQREYSAKNIQYF. In DNA, the CDR3 is TGTGCCAGCAGTTCCTTCAACTTTCAGGGCCAGCGGGAGTACTCAGCCAAAAACATTCAGTACTTC.

A remark on this clone: A much larger clone sits a single nucleotide away, making a read error possible. Different DNA sequences within this sample yield the same CDR3. CDR3 sequence reads: CASSYSTGELFF. The CDR3 nucleotides read TGTGCCAGCAGTTACTCGACCGGGGAGCTGTTTTTT. J is TRBJ2-2 and V is TRBV6-5; unclear D gene. This CDR3 contains 12 residues. Between the trimmed V and J ends, which lost 0 bases and 5 bases, there was a span of 1 base. Germline V gene sequence: CDR1 MNHEY, CDR2 SVGAGI.